This TCR beta chain was obtained from a study of T cell responses to AZD1222 COVID-19 vaccine. General study results and limits: Only five or six individuals given AZD1222 were seropositive at baseline. Spike-wide vaccine-associated CD4 TCRs dominated at 160-218 and 743-854. Donors skewed white British and female; clonal diversity was possibly underestimated.

In regard to this clone: The antigen is unknown.

The assay was immunoSEQ multiplex PCR, and TCRdb's table has in-frame clones only and misses some. The data show about 110,000 clones, with roughly 90% seen just once and roughly 7.6% held by the top ten. Germline V gene lookup returns CDR1 LNHDA and CDR2 SQIVND (reference sequence). The CDR3 covers 13 residues. J was trimmed by 3 bases and V by 3 bases; bases with no gene match: 2. This TCR was sampled from an adult in good health. The sample in question was peripheral blood, obtained on day 0 of AZD1222 vaccination. The chain recombines TRBV19 with TRBJ2-7, with 7 bases lining up with TRBD1. CDR3 amino acids: CASSMTGIYEQYF. CDR3 bases: TGTGCCAGTAGTATGACAGGGATCTACGAGCAGTACTTC.